This TCR beta chain comes out of a study of control samples from healthy donors and cancer patients. The protocol was immunoSEQ multiplex PCR, while the TCRdb copy is restricted to in-frame clones and leaves out a portion. The table lists 130,000 to 150,000 clones, less than 90% of them singletons. The CDR3 is made up of 16 amino acids. Per the germline V gene, CDR1 is SEHNR and CDR2 is FQNEAQ (reference sequence). Trimming removed 1 base at V and 1 base at J, with 10 bases between. Material for sequencing was blood. This TCR was sampled from a woman younger than 45 in good health. The rearrangement uses TRBV7-9 and TRBJ1-4; D call uncertain. In DNA, the CDR3 is TGTGCCAGCAGCTTAGTTCGGACCTTAACTAATGAAAAACTGTTTTTT. The encoded protein is CASSLVRTLTNEKLFF.